Following are 16 T cell receptor beta chains from one sample sequenced in a study of T cells in Graves' hyperthyroidism and ophthalmopathy. Researchers took RNA transcripts and amplified the TCR beta CDR3 regions from them. RT-PCR in the first round (using the HTBI primer set) targeted the TCR CDR3. TCRdb re-derived calls from the multiplex PCR reads in MiXCR, one entry per CDR3 protein. The table lists about 610,000 distinct CDR3 sequences, about half of them singletons. The sample comprised peripheral blood or thyroid tissue (not recorded which). Source of these receptors: a woman younger than 30 with Graves' hyperthyroidism.

This chain connects TRBV29-1 to TRBJ1-5; D is unclear. The CDR3 spans 14 residues. Germline CDR1 SQVTM, CDR2 ANQGSEA. Trimming stripped 1 base from V and 0 bases from J, with 7 bases between. This CDR3 is CSVEGEYSNQPQHF. DNA for the CDR3: TGCAGCGTTGAAGGGGAATATAGCAATCAGCCCCAGCATTTT.

The chain is built from TRBV4-2 and TRBJ1-1; D gene unclear. Germline-derived CDR1 and CDR2 are LGHNA and YNFKEQ. V was clipped by 4 bases and J by 4 bases, with 13 bases between them. There are 14 residues in the CDR3. The CDR3, as DNA: TGTGCCAGCAGCCTCGCTCCTCTAGCCACTGAAGCTTTCTTT. This translates into CASSLAPLATEAFF.

In the case of this clonotype: Relative to the germline gene, one junction end is altered; a read error may explain this. This chain joins TRBV24-1 and TRBJ1-6; the match to TRBD1 covers 11 bases. The CDR3 covers 15 residues. Germline lookup yields CDR1 KGHDR and CDR2 SFDVKD. This chain's CDR3 is CATSNLGTGGSPLHF. The CDR3 region has the DNA TGTGCCACCAGTAATTTAGGGACAGGGGGTTCACCCCTCCACTTT.

The chain joins TRBV5-1 to TRBJ2-1, with 9 bases matching TRBD2. V lost 4 bases, J lost 7 bases, and 6 bases stayed unmatched. Looked up from germline, CDR1 is SGHRS and CDR2 is YFSETQ. This CDR3 spans 14 amino acids. The CDR3 sequence: CASSEGTSRNEQFF. As DNA, the CDR3 is TGCGCCAGCAGCGAGGGGACTAGCAGGAATGAGCAGTTCTTC.

Worth noting for this clonotype: A single base separates this from a much larger clone, so it may be a read error. The chain links TRBV7-2 to TRBJ1-1; D is possibly TRBD1 (5 bases). The CDR3 is 14 residues long. Germline V gene data show CDR1 as SGHTA and CDR2 as FQGNSA. CDR3 sequence reads: CVSSLIQGTTEAFF. In DNA, the CDR3 is TGTGTCAGCAGCTTAATCCAGGGCACCACTGAAGCTTTCTTT.

The chain links TRBV3-1 to TRBJ2-3; D gene unclear. V was trimmed by 1 base and J by 6 bases, leaving 8 bases between them. Germline lookup yields CDR1 LGHDT and CDR2 YNNKEL (reference sequence). There are 13 residues in the CDR3. Here the CDR3 reads CASSQATADTQYF. As DNA, the CDR3 is TGTGCCAGCAGCCAAGCCACTGCGGATACGCAGTATTTT.

This clonotype was counted ten times or more. The chain combines TRBV20-1 with TRBJ1-3, with D unclear. The length of the CDR3 is 14 residues. CDR1 and CDR2 from the germline V gene are DFQATT and SNEGSKA (reference sequence). Trimming removed 4 bases from V and 3 bases from J, with 13 bases in between. CDR3 sequence: CSATSPTGGNTIYF. CDR3 DNA: TGCAGTGCTACGAGCCCGACGGGTGGAAACACCATATATTTT.

The rearrangement links TRBV6-1 to TRBJ1-4; no definite D call. Trimming shortened V by 4 bases and J by 8 bases, and 14 bases separated the two germline ends. CDR1 is MNHNS, CDR2 SASEGT, per germline. The CDR3 length is 14 residues. The CDR3 spells CASSGGLGSEKLFF. The DNA for the CDR3 is TGTGCCAGCAGTGGAGGGTTAGGGAGCGAAAAACTGTTTTTT.

This clonotype was found a few times. The chain has TRBV24-1 and TRBJ2-1; D unclear. Trimming shortened V by 5 bases and J by 4 bases, and 8 bases separated the two germline ends. Germline V gives CDR1 KGHDR, CDR2 SFDVKD. The CDR3 spans 13 residues. The CDR3 spells CATSGPWYNEQFF. The CDR3 nucleotides read TGTGCCACCAGTGGACCCTGGTACAATGAGCAGTTCTTC.

Comments on this clonotype: The junction departs from the called germline gene at one end, perhaps through a read error. This chain joins TRBV6-1 and TRBJ1-2; TRBD1 matches at 7 bases. CDR3 size: 17 residues. Germline assignment: CDR1 MNHNS and CDR2 SASEGT. CDR3 DNA sequence: TGTGCCATCAGTGAAGCAAGGACAGGCCTAGCTAACTATGGCTACACCTTC. This gives the protein CAISEARTGLANYGYTF.

The chain couples TRBV10-1 to TRBJ1-6; 9 bases are shared with TRBD1. The germline V gene encodes CDR1 WNHNN and CDR2 SYGVQD (reference sequence). V shed 5 bases, J shed 10 bases, and the junction held 9 bases outside the gene matches. The CDR3 sequence is 15 residues long. The CDR3 here is CASSRPGQGDSPLHF. CDR3 sequence (DNA): TGCGCCAGCAGTCGACCGGGACAGGGTGACTCACCCCTCCACTTT.

This clonotype was seen repeatedly, ten times or more. V and J are TRBV2 and TRBJ1-5; possibly TRBD1 for D (5 bases). This CDR3 has 15 amino acids. Trimming removed 3 bases from V and 4 bases from J, with 13 bases in between. Germline V gives CDR1 SNHLY, CDR2 FYNNEI. The CDR3 nucleotides read TGTGCCAGCAGTGATGATCAGGGTGGGAATCAGCCCCAGCATTTT. It specifies CASSDDQGGNQPQHF.

In the case of this clonotype: The missing conserved phenylalanine or tryptophan at the end of this CDR3 makes a read error likely. The DNA is omitted, as the CDR3 cannot be located on it reliably, and the CDR3 follows TCRdb's listing. V and J are TRBV5-1 and TRBJ2-5; the table's D call, TRBD1, was not checked against the DNA. From its first to its last residue, the CDR3 has 14 amino acids. Looked up from germline, CDR1 is SGHRS and CDR2 is YFSETQ. The CDR3 protein is CASSTTGGLETRYL.

The rearrangement joins TRBV7-2 to TRBJ2-7; 11 positions agree with TRBD2. The junction had 7 bases not matched to a gene; V was cut back by 2 bases and J by 4 bases. Germline assignment: CDR1 SGHTA and CDR2 FQGNSA. The CDR3 extends over 16 amino acids. Written as DNA, the CDR3 is TGTGCCAGCAGCTTAAGGCTAGCGGGAGGACAATACGAGCAGTACTTC. This encodes CASSLRLAGGQYEQYF.

At least ten counts were recorded for this clonotype. V usage is TRBV20-1 and J usage is TRBJ1-3; a possible D gene is TRBD1 (6 bases). Between the trimmed V and J ends, which lost 6 bases and 0 bases, there was a span of 9 bases. Looked up from germline, CDR1 is DFQATT and CDR2 is SNEGSKA (reference sequence). This CDR3 comprises 13 residues. CDR3 coding DNA: TGCAGTGCCACGGGACACTCTGGAAACACCATATATTTT. This sequence encodes CSATGHSGNTIYF.

This clonotype appeared once. This rearrangement joins TRBV20-1 to TRBJ1-6; tentatively, D is TRBD1 (5 bases). Germline CDR1 DFQATT, CDR2 SNEGSKA (reference sequence). Between the trimmed V and J ends, which lost 7 bases and 7 bases, there was a span of 17 bases. The CDR3 is 14 residues long. CDR3 DNA sequence: TGCAGTGAGGTTGGCGGCAGGGCAAATTCACCCCTCCACTTT. Residues: CSEVGGRANSPLHF.